This T cell receptor (beta chain) was documented in a study of T cell repertoires in cytomegalovirus infection. V was trimmed by 1 base and J by 0 bases, leaving 7 bases between them. Germline lookup yields CDR1 SEHNR and CDR2 FQNEAQ (reference sequence). The CDR3 consists of 16 residues. TCRdb itself ran the reads through MiXCR, one entry per CDR3 protein. The sample carries 550,000 to 850,000 distinct CDR3 sequences, around a third recorded once. Comments on this clonotype: Its specificity is not known.

The TCR was taken from a human donor in good health (CMV status not recorded). Some clones in this sample may be carry-over from other donors' samples. The chain joins TRBV7-9 to TRBJ1-6; D remains unclear. The sample in question was cultured PBMCs, obtained from culture after CMV antigen stimulation. In DNA, the CDR3 is TGTGCCAGCAGCTTAGGGCGGAGCTCCTATAATTCACCCCTCCACTTT. This encodes CASSLGRSSYNSPLHF.